Presented here are 9 T cell receptor beta chains from one specimen sequenced in a study of T cells in severe cutaneous drug reactions. Sequenced patients had Stevens-Johnson syndrome or toxic epidermal necrolysis caused by carbamazepine. Libraries were made by iRepertoire multiplex PCR with TCR subtype-specific primers for bulk and single-cell sequencing. TCRdb reprocessed the multiplex PCR reads and reports one entry per CDR3 protein, with no DNA. The sample has some 9,900 distinct CDR3 sequences. The sequencing input was cells from a skin blister. The receptor source for this set is a human donor with Stevens-Johnson syndrome, a severe cutaneous drug reaction.

V is TRBV29-1 and J is TRBJ2-1; TCRdb reports TRBD2, a call that lacks DNA to check it against. The germline gives CDR1 SQVTM, CDR2 ANQGSEA. The CDR3 is 16 residues long. The CDR3 loop is CSVEGEGREAYNEQFF.

The V and J genes are TRBV29-1 and TRBJ2-6. CDR1 and CDR2 from the germline V gene are SQVTM and ANQGSEA. The CDR3 is 13 residues long. CDR3: CSVQSSGANVLTF.

This sequence joins TRBV29-1 and TRBJ2-3; TCRdb selects TRBD1, and the lack of DNA leaves this call unchecked. The CDR3 is 13 residues long. Germline lookup yields CDR1 SQVTM and CDR2 ANQGSEA. CDR3 residues: CSVRQGATDTQYF.

In terms of frequency, this clonotype is medium-sized. This chain connects TRBV20-1 to TRBJ2-1; TCRdb returns TRBD2, unconfirmable since there is no DNA. Looked up from germline, CDR1 is DFQATT and CDR2 is SNEGSKA (reference sequence). CDR3 length: 17 amino acids. CDR3: CSARNRGAGGSYNEQFF.

The V gene is TRBV29-1, the J gene TRBJ2-5; checking the TCRdb D call of TRBD2 is not possible without DNA. The germline V gene encodes CDR1 SQVTM and CDR2 ANQGSEA. CDR3 size: 13 residues. The CDR3 here is CSVQPSSVETQYF.

This clonotype is called medium-sized based on its frequency. The chain joins TRBV20-1 to TRBJ1-6. The CDR3 loop spans 13 amino acids. Per germline, CDR1 DFQATT and CDR2 SNEGSKA (reference sequence). The CDR3 spells CSARGQLNSPLHF.

The chain recombines TRBV29-1 with TRBJ2-1; checking the TCRdb D call of TRBD1 is not possible without DNA. Germline V gene data show CDR1 as SQVTM and CDR2 as ANQGSEA. The CDR3 has 15 residues. The CDR3 protein is CSAPDPGFFDNEQFF.

The CDR3 sequence is CSVVNFGTSDQETQYF. The chain has TRBV29-1 and TRBJ2-5; checking the TCRdb D call of TRBD1 is not possible without DNA. From germline, CDR1 is SQVTM and CDR2 ANQGSEA. The length of the CDR3 is 16 residues.

The CDR3 protein is CSVEVGAQETQYF. The gene calls are TRBV29-1 and TRBJ2-5. The germline gives CDR1 SQVTM, CDR2 ANQGSEA. This CDR3 has 13 residues.